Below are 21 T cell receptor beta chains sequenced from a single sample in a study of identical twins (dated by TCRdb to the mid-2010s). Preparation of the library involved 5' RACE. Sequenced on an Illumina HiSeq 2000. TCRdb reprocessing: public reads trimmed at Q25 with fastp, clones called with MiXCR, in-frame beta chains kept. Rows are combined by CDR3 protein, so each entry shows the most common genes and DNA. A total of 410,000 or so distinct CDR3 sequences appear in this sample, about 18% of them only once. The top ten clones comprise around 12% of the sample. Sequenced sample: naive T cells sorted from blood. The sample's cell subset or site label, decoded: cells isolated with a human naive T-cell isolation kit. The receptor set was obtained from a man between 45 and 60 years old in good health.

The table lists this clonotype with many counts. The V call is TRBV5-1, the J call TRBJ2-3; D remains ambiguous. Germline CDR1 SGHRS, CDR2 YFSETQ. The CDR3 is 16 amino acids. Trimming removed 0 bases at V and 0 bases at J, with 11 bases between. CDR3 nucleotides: TGCGCCAGCAGCTTGGCTTCTTCGACTAGCACAGATACGCAGTATTTT. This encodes CASSLASSTSTDTQYF.

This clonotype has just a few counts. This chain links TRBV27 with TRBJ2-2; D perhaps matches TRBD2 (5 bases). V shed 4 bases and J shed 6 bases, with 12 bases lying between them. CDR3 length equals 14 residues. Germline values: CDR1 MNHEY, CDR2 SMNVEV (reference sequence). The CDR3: CASSSKWGAGELFF. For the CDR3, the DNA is TGTGCCAGCAGTTCCAAGTGGGGAGCCGGGGAGCTGTTTTTT.

CDR3 nucleotide sequence: TGTGCCAGCAGTTTCAGGCCTAGAAATTCACCCCTCCACTTT. Translation gives CASSFRPRNSPLHF. The chain has TRBV28 and TRBJ1-6, with D unresolved. Germline assignment: CDR1 MDHEN and CDR2 SYDVKM. This CDR3 is built from 14 residues. The V gene lost 3 bases and the J gene lost 7 bases, with 10 bases spanning the gap.

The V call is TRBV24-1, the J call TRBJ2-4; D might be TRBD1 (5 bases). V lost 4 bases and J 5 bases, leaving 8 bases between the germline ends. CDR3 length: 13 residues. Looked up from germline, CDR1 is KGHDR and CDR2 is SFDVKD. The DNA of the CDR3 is TGTGCCACCAGTGACGGCAGGGAAAACATTCAGTACTTC. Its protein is CATSDGRENIQYF.

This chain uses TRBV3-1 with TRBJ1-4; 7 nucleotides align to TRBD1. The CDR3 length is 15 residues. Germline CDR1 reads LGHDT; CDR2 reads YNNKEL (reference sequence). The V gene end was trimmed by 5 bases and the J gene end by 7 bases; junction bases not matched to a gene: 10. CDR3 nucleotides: TGTGCCAGCAGCTCGACAGGGCGTATAAGTGAAAAACTGTTTTTT. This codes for CASSSTGRISEKLFF.

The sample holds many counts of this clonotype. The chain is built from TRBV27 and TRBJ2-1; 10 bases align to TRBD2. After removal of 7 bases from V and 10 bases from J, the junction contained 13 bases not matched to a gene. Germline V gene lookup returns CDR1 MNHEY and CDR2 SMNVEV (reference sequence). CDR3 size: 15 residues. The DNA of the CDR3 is TGTGCCAGCACCCTACTAGCGGGGAGGCTCGTGGAGCAGTTCTTC. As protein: CASTLLAGRLVEQFF.

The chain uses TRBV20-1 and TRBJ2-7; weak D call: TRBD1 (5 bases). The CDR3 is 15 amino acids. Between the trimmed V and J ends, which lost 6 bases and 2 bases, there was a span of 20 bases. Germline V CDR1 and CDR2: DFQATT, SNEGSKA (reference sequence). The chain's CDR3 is CSARLRRRVTYEQYF. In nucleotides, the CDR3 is TGCAGTGCACGCCTACGGCGCAGGGTCACCTACGAGCAGTACTTC.

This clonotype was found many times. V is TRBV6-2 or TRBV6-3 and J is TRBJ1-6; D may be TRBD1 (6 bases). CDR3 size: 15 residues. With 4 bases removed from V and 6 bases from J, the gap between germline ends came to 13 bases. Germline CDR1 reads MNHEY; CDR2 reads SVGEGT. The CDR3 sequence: CASSFATGSNSPLHF. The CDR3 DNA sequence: TGTGCCAGCAGTTTCGCGACAGGTTCTAATTCACCCCTCCACTTT.

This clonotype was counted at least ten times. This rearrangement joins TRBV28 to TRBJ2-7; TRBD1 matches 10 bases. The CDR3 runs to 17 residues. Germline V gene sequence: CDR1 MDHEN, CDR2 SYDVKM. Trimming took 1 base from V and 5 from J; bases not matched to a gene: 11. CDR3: CASSLFRVGQGKDEQYF. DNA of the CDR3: TGTGCCAGCAGTTTATTCCGTGTGGGACAGGGGAAGGACGAGCAGTACTTC.

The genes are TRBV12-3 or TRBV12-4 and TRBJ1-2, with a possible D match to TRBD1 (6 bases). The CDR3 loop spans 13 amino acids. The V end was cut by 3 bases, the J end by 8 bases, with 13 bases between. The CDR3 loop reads CASSFSGAGGYTF. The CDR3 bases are TGTGCCAGCAGTTTTTCGGGGGCGGGAGGCTACACCTTC.

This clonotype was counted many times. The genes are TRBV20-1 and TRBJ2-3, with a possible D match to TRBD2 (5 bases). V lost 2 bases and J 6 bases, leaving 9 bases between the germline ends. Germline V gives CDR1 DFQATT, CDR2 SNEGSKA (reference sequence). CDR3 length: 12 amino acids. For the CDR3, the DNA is TGCAGTGCTAGAACTGGAGGCGATACGCAGTATTTT. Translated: CSARTGGDTQYF.

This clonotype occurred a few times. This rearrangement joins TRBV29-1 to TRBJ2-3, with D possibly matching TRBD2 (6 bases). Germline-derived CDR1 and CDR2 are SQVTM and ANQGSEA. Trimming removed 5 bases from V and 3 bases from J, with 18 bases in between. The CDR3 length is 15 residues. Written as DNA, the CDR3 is TGCAGCGTTTATCCGCTGGAGGGGAGAACAGATACGCAGTATTTT. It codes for CSVYPLEGRTDTQYF.

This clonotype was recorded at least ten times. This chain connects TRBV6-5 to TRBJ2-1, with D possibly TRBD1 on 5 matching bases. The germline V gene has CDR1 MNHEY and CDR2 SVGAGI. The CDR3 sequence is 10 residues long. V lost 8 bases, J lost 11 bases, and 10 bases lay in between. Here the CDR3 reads CASGAEKQFF. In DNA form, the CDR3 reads TGTGCCAGCGGGGCGGAGAAGCAGTTCTTC.

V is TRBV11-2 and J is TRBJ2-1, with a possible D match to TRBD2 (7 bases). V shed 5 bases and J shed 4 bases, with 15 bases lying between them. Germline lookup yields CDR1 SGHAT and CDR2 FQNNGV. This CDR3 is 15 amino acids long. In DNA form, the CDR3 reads TGTGCCAGCAGCCTGGGGGCGGGGGCTTACAATGAGCAGTTCTTC. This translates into CASSLGAGAYNEQFF.

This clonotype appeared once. The CDR3 DNA follows: TGTGCCAGCAGCCTTCAACCGGGACAGGGCAAAGCTTTCTTT. This translates into CASSLQPGQGKAFF. V gene TRBV14 combines with J gene TRBJ1-1, with 9 bases aligning to TRBD1. Germline V gene sequence: CDR1 SGHDN, CDR2 FVKESK. The CDR3 has 14 residues. Trimming removed 4 bases from V and 9 bases from J; junction bases left unmatched: 9.

As DNA, the CDR3 is TGCAGTGCTATGTCTGGACAACTCTACGAGCAGTACTTC. Translation gives CSAMSGQLYEQYF. The chain uses TRBV20-1 and TRBJ2-7; weak D call: TRBD1 (5 bases). Germline V lookup: CDR1 DFQATT, CDR2 SNEGSKA (reference sequence). The germline V and J ends were trimmed by 4 bases and 3 bases, with 13 bases remaining between them. The CDR3 covers 13 residues.

CDR3 nucleotide sequence: TGTGCCAGCAGTTACACAGACCCGGCGGGGACCCAGTACTTC. Protein product: CASSYTDPAGTQYF. The rearrangement joins TRBV6-2 or TRBV6-3 to TRBJ2-5, with D tentatively TRBD2 (5 bases). CDR3 length: 14 residues. V lost 2 bases, J lost 7 bases, and 14 bases lay in between. In germline, CDR1 is MNHEY, CDR2 SVGEGT.

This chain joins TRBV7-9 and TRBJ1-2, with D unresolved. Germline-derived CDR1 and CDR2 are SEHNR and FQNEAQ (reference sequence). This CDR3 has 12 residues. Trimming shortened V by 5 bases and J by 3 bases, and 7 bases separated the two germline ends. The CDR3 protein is CASSPQDYGYTF. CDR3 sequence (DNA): TGTGCCAGCAGCCCGCAGGACTATGGCTACACCTTC.

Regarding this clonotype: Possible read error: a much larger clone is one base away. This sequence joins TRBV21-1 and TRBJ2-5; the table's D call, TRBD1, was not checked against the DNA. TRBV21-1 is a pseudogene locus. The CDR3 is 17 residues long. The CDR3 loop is CASSKGVTTGERETQYF. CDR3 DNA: TGTGCCAGCAGCAAAGGAGTTACAACAGGGGAACGGGAGACCCAGTACTTC.

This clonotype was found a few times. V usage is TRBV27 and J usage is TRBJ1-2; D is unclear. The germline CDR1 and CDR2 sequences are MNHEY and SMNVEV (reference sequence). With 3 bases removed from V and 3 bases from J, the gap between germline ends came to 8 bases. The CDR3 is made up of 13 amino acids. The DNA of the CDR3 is TGTGCCAGCAGTTTCTCATCGGACTATGGCTACACCTTC. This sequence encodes CASSFSSDYGYTF.

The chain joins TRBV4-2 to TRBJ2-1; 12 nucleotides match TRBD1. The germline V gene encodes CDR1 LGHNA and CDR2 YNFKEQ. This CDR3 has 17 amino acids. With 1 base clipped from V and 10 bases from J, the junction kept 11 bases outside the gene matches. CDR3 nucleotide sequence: TGTGCCAGCAGCCAAGTCTCCGGGACAGGGGGCTCGAGGGAGCAGTTCTTC. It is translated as CASSQVSGTGGSREQFF.